The T cell receptor beta chain under discussion was sequenced for a study of PD-1 blockade in mismatch repair-deficient tumors. A single count supports this clone. Produced via immunoSEQ multiplex PCR; TCRdb's table is partial and in-frame only. The sample has more than 15,000 clones, approximately 84% seen once. CDR1 is MDHEN and CDR2 is SYDVKM in the germline V gene. Trimming took 7 bases from V and 7 from J; bases not matched to a gene: 7. The CDR3 has 14 residues. The receptor comes from an adult with mismatch repair-deficient cancer. The sequencing here drew on PBMCs, taken 4 weeks after starting pembrolizumab. The rearrangement uses TRBV28 and TRBJ2-5; 12 bases align to TRBD2. CDR3 coding DNA: TGTGCCAGCACAATGACTAGCGGGAGCGGGACCCAGTACTTC. Protein product: CASTMTSGSGTQYF.